This T cell receptor beta chain was retrieved from a study of blood T cell repertoires in COVID-19. Study-level background: Nucleic acid was either cDNA or gDNA, and it came from T cells, B-cell-depleted T cells, or PBMCs.

Trimming removed 8 bases from V and 2 bases from J, with 9 bases in between. The CDR3 extends over 12 amino acids. The germline V gene encodes CDR1 MNHEY and CDR2 SMNVEV (reference sequence). Sequencing used immunoSEQ multiplex PCR; TCRdb keeps in-frame clones, though not all of them. The table has more than 200,000 clones, around 83% seen once. The origin of this receptor is a woman between 35 and 50 years old who had recovered from COVID-19. The specimen was peripheral blood. The chain recombines TRBV27 with TRBJ1-2, with D tentatively TRBD1 (5 bases). In nucleotides, the CDR3 is TGTGCCAGCGGTCAGGGAAACTATGGCTACACCTTC. It encodes CASGQGNYGYTF.